This TCR beta chain was documented in a study of PD-L1 blockade in urothelial cancer. The protocol was immunoSEQ multiplex PCR, while the TCRdb copy is restricted to in-frame clones and leaves out a portion. Counted here are some 35,000 clones, approximately 90% occurring once; the ten biggest clones make up 8.3%. This clone was observed a few times. V lost 1 base, J lost 7 bases, and 11 bases lay in between. CDR1 is WNHNN and CDR2 is SYGVQD in the germline V gene (reference sequence). The CDR3 sequence is 14 residues long. V usage is TRBV10-1 and J usage is TRBJ2-1; D uncertain. The material was PBMCs, obtained around atezolizumab (anti-PD-L1) treatment. This TCR was recovered from a man aged 70-80 years with urothelial cancer. The CDR3, as DNA: TGCGCCAGCAGTGAGTGGTCACAGACGAATGAGCAGTTCTTC. Translation gives CASSEWSQTNEQFF.